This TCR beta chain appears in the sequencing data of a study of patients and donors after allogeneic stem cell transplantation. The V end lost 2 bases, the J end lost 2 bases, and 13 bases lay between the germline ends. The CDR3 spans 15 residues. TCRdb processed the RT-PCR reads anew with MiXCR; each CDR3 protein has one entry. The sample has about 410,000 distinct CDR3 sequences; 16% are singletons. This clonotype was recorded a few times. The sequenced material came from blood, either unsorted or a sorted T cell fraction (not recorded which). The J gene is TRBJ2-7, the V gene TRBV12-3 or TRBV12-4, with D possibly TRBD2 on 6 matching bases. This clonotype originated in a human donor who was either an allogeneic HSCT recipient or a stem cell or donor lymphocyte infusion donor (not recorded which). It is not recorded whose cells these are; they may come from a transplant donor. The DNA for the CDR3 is TGTGCCAGCAGTTTAAGGAGGGATACGGCCTACGAGCAGTACTTC. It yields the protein CASSLRRDTAYEQYF.